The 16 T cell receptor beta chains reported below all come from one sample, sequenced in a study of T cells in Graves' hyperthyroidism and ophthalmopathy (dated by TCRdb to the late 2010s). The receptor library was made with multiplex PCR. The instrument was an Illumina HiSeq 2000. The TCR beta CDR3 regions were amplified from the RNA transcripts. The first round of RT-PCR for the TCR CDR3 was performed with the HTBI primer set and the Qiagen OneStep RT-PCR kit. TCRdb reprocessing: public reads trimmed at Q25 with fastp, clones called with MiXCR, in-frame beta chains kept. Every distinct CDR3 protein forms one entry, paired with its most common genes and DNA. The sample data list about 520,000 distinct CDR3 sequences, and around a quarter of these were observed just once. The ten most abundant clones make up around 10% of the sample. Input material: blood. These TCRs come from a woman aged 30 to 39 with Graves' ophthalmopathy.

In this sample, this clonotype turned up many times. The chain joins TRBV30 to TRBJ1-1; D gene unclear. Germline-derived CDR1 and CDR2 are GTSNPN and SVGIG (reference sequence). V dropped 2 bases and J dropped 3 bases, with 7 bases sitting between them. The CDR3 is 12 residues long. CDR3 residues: CAWSTSYTEAFF. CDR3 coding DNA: TGTGCCTGGAGTACCTCCTACACTGAAGCTTTCTTT.

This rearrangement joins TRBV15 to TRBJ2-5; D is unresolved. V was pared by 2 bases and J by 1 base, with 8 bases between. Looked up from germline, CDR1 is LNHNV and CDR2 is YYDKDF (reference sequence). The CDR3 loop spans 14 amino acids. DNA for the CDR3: TGTGCCACCAGCAGATTAGTGGGCCAAGAGACCCAGTACTTC. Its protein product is CATSRLVGQETQYF.

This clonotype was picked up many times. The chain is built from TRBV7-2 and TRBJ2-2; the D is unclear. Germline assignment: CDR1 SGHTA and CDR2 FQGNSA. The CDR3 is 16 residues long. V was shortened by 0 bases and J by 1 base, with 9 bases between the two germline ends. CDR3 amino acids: CASSLAQPGNTGELFF. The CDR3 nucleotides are TGTGCCAGCAGCTTAGCACAACCTGGGAACACCGGGGAGCTGTTTTTT.

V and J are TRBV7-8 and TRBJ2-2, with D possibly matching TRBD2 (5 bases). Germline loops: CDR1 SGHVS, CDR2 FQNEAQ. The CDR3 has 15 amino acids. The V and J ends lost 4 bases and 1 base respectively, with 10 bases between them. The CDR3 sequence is CASSSLAGNTGELFF. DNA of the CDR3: TGTGCCAGCAGCTCCCTGGCGGGGAACACCGGGGAGCTGTTTTTT.

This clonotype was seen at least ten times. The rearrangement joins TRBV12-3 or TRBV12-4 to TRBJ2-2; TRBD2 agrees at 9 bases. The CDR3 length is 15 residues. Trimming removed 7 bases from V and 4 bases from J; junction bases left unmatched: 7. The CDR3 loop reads CASTISGRSTGELFF. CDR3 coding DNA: TGTGCCAGCACCATTAGCGGGAGAAGCACCGGGGAGCTGTTTTTT.

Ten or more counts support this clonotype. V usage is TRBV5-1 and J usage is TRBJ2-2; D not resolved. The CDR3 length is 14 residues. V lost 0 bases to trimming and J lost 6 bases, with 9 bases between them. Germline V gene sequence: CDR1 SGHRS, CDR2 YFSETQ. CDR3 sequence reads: CASSLAADSGELFF. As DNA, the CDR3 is TGCGCCAGCAGCTTGGCAGCAGACTCCGGGGAGCTGTTTTTT.

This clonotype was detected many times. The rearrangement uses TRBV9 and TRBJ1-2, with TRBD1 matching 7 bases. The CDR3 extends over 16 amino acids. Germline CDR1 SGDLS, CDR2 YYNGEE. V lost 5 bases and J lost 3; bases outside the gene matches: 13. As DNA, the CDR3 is TGTGCCAGCAGTTTCCCACCTGACACAGGGGACTATGGCTACACCTTC. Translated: CASSFPPDTGDYGYTF.

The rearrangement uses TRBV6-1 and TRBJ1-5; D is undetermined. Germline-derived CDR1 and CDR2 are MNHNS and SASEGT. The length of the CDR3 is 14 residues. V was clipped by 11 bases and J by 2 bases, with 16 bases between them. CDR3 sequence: CALQMEGGNQPQHF. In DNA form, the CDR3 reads TGTGCCCTCCAAATGGAAGGTGGCAATCAGCCCCAGCATTTT.

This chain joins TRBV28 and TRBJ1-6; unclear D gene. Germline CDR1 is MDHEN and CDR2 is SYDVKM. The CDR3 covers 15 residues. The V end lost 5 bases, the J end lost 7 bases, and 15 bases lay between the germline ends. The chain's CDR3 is CASSDGTGGNSPLHF. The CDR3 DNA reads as TGTGCCAGCAGTGATGGTACCGGAGGCAATTCACCCCTCCACTTT.

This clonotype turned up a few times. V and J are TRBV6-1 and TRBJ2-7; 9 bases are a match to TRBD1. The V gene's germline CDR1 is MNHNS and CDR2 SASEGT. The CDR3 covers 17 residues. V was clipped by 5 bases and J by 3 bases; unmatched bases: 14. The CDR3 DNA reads TGTGCCAGCAGTATTAGCGTCCGGGGACAGGGTTTCTACGAGCAGTACTTC. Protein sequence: CASSISVRGQGFYEQYF.

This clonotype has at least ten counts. The CDR3, as DNA: TGTGCCAGCAGTAAGGACAGCATTAACTATGGCTACACCTTC. Protein sequence: CASSKDSINYGYTF. The chain carries TRBV6-1 and TRBJ1-2; D is possibly TRBD1 (6 bases). The V end was cut by 5 bases, the J end by 1 base, with 11 bases between. The CDR3 is 14 amino acids. The germline gives CDR1 MNHNS, CDR2 SASEGT.

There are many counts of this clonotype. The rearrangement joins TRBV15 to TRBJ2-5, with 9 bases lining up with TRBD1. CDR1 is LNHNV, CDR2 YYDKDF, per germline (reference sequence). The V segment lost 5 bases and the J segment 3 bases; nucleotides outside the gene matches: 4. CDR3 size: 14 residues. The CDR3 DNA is TGTGCCACCAGCGGGACAGGGAGAGAAGAGACCCAGTACTTC. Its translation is CATSGTGREETQYF.

CDR3 residues: CASSQPTLSSAYTGELFF. The CDR3 DNA reads TGTGCCAGCAGCCAGCCCACACTTTCTAGTGCGTACACCGGGGAGCTGTTTTTT. This chain connects TRBV6-2 or TRBV6-3 to TRBJ2-2; D remains ambiguous. From germline, CDR1 is MNHEY and CDR2 SVGEGT. Deletions cut 6 bases from V and 3 bases from J, with 23 bases between. This CDR3 spans 18 amino acids.

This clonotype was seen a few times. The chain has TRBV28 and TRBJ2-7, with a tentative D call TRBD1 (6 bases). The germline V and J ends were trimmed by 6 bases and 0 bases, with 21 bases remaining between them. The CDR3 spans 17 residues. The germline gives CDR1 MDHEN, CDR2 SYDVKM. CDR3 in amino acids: CASSLNRVLGGSYEQYF. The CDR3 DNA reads TGTGCCAGCAGCCTAAACAGGGTCCTAGGGGGCTCCTACGAGCAGTACTTC.

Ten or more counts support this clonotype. This CDR3 reads CASTMNRDRTEAFF. The CDR3 coding sequence is TGTGCCAGTACCATGAACCGGGACAGGACTGAAGCTTTCTTT. The chain joins TRBV19 to TRBJ1-1; 8 nucleotides align to TRBD1. The ends lost 7 bases at V and 5 bases at J; junction bases unmatched: 9. The germline V gene encodes CDR1 LNHDA and CDR2 SQIVND (reference sequence). The CDR3 has 14 amino acids.

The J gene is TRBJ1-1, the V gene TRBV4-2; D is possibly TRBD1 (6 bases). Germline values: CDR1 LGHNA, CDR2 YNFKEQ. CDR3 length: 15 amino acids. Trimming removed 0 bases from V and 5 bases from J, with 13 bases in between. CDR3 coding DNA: TGTGCCAGCAGCCAAGACCTGGGGACAAAGACTGAAGCTTTCTTT. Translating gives CASSQDLGTKTEAFF.